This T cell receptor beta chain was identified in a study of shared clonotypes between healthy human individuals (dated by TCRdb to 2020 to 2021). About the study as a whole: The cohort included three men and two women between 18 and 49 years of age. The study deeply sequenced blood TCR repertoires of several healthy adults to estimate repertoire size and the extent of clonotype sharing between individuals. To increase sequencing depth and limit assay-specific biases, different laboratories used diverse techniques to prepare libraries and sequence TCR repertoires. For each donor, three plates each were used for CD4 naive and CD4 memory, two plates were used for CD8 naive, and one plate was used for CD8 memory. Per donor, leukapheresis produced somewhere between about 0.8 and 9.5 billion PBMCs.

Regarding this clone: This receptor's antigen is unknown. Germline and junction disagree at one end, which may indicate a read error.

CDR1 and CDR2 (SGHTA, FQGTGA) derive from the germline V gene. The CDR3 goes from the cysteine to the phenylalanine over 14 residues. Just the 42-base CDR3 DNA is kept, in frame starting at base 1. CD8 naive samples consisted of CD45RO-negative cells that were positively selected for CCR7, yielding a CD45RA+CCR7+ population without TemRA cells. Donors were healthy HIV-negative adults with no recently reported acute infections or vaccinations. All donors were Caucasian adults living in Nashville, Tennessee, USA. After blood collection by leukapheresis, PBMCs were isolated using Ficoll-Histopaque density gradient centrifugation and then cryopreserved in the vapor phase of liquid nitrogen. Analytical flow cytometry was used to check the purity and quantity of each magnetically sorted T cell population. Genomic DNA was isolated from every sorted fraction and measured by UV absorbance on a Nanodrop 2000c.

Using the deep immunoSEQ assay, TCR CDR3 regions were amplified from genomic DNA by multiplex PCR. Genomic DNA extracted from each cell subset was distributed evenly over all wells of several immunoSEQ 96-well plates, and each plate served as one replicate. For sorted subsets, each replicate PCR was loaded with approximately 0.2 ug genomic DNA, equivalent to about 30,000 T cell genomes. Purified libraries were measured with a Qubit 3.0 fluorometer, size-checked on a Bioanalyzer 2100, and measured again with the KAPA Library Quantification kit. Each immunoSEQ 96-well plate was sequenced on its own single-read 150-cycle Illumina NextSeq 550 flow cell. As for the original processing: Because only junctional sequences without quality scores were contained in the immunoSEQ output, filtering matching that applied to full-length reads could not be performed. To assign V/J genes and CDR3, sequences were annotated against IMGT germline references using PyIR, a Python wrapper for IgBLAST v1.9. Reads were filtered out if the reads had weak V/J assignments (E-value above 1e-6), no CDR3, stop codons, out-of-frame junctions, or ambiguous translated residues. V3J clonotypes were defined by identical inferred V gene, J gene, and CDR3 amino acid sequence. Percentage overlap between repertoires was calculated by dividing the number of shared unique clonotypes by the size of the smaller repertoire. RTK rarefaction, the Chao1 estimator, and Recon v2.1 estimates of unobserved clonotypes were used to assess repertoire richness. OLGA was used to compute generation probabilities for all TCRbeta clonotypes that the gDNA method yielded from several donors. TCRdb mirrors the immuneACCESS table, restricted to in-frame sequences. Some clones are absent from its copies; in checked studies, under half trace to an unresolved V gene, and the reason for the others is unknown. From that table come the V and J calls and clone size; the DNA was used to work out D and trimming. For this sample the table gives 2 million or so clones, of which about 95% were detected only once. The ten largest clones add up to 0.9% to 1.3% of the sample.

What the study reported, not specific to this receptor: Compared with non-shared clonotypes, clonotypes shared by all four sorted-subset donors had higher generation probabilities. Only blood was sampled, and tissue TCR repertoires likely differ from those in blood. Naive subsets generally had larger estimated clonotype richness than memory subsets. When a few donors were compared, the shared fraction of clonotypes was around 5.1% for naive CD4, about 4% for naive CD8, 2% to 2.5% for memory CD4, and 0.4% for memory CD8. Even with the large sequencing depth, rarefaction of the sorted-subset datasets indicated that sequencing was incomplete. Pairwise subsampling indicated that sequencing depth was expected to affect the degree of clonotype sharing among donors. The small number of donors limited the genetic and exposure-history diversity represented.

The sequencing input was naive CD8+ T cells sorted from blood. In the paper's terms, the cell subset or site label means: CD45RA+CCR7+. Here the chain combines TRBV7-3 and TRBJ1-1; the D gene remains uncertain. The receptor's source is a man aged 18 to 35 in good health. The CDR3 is CASSLTRSDTEAFF. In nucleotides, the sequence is TGTGCCAGCAGCTTAACCCGATCCGACACCGAAGCTTTCTTT.